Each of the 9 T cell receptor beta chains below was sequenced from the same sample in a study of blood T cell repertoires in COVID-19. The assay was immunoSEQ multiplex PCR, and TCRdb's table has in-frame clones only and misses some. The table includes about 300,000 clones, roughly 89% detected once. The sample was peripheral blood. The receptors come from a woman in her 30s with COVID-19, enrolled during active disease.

The CDR3 loop reads CASSPPTGWSYEQYF. The CDR3 DNA reads TGTGCCAGCTCACCACCTACAGGGTGGTCCTACGAGCAGTACTTC. This chain connects TRBV18 to TRBJ2-7, with D possibly matching TRBD1 (6 bases). The length of the CDR3 is 15 residues. Germline V gives CDR1 KGHSH, CDR2 LQKENI. Deletions cut 0 bases from V and 1 base from J, with 10 bases between.

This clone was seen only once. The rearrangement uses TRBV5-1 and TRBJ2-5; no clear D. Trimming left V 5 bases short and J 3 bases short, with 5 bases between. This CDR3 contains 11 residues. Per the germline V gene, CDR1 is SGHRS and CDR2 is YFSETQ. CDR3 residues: CASRSEETQYF. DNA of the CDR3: TGCGCCAGCAGGTCAGAAGAGACCCAGTACTTC.

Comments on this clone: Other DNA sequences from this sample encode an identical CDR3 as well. The CDR3 region is CASSGARGEQYF. Written as DNA, the CDR3 is TGTGCCAGTAGTGGGGCTCGGGGGGAGCAGTACTTC. This rearrangement joins TRBV19 to TRBJ2-7; possible D gene TRBD2, 6 bases. CDR3 length: 12 amino acids. Germline CDR1 reads LNHDA; CDR2 reads SQIVND (reference sequence). Trimming cost V 5 bases and J 7 bases, with 12 bases left between them. Full variable domain (remainder filled in from reference TRBV19 and TRBJ2-7): DGGITQSPKYLFRKEGQNVTLSCEQNLNHDAMYWYRQDPGQGLRLIYYSQIVNDFQKGDIAEGYSVSREKKESFPLTVTSAQKNPTAFYLCASSGARGEQYFGPGTRLTVT.

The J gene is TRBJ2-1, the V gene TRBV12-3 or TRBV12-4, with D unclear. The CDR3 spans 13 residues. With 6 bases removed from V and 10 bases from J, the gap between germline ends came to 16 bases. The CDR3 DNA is TGTGCCAGCAGCCCACAAACGTCGTGGGAGCAGTTCTTC. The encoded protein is CASSPQTSWEQFF.

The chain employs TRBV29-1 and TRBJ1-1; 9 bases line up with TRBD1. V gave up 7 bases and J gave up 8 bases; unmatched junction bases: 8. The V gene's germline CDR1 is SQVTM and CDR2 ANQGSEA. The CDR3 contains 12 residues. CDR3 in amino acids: CSGTGVGSEAFF. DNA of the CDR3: TGCAGCGGGACAGGGGTGGGGTCAGAAGCTTTCTTT. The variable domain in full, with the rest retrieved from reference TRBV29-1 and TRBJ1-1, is SAVISQKPSRDICQRGTSLTIQCQVDSQVTMMFWYRQQPGQSLTLIATANQGSEATYESGFVIDKFPISRPNLTFSTLTVSNMSPEDSSIYLCSGTGVGSEAFFGQGTRLTVV.

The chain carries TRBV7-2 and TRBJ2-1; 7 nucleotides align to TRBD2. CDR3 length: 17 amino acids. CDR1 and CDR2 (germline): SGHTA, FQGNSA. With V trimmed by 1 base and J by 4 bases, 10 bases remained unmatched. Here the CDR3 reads CASSLGTFRGDYNEQFF. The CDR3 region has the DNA TGTGCCAGCAGCTTAGGGACCTTTCGGGGGGATTACAATGAGCAGTTCTTC.

As DNA, the CDR3 is TGTGCCAGCAGCTTAGCCGGGACAGGGGCCTACAATGAGCAGTTCTTC. Its translation: CASSLAGTGAYNEQFF. V is TRBV7-2 and J is TRBJ2-1, with 10 bases fitting TRBD1. Germline trimming cut 0 bases from V and 2 bases from J; bases unmatched to any gene: 1. This CDR3 has 16 amino acids. The V gene's germline CDR1 is SGHTA and CDR2 FQGNSA.

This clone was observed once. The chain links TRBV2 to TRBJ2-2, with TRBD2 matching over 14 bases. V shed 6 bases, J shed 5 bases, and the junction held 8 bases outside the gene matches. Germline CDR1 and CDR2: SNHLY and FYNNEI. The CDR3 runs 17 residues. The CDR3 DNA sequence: TGTGCCAGCAGCAGACTAGCGGGGGGGCCGGGGACCGGGGAGCTGTTTTTT. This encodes CASSRLAGGPGTGELFF.

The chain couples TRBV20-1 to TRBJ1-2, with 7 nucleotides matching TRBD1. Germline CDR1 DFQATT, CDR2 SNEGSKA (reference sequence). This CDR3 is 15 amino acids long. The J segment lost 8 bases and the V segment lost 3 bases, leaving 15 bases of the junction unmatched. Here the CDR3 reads CSASIGQAVEGGYTF. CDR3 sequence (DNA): TGCAGTGCTAGTATTGGACAGGCAGTAGAAGGGGGCTACACCTTC.